Each of the 2 T cell receptor beta chains below was sequenced from the same sample in a study of blood T cell repertoires in COVID-19. Profiling relied on immunoSEQ multiplex PCR, and the TCRdb table lists in-frame clones only, not all of them. Among fewer than 150,000 clones, about three quarters were seen once, and the ten largest hold 0.7% to 1%. Source material: peripheral blood. These receptors were obtained from a human donor with acute or convalescent COVID-19. The donor label of this sample is uncertain.

The chain employs TRBV11-2 and TRBJ2-3, with D possibly being TRBD1 (6 bases). There are 15 residues in the CDR3. The V and J ends lost 5 bases and 0 bases respectively, with 12 bases between them. The germline V gene encodes CDR1 SGHAT and CDR2 FQNNGV. CDR3 loop: CASSPPGASTDTQYF. The DNA for the CDR3 is TGTGCCAGCAGCCCCCCAGGGGCCAGCACAGATACGCAGTATTTT.

V gene TRBV29-1 combines with J gene TRBJ2-7; a possible D gene is TRBD1 (6 bases). V was pared by 4 bases and J by 5 bases, with 18 bases between. Germline V gives CDR1 SQVTM, CDR2 ANQGSEA. This CDR3 comprises 14 residues. CDR3 loop: CSVGEQGGIHEQYF. The DNA for the CDR3 is TGCAGCGTTGGAGAACAGGGTGGAATCCACGAGCAGTACTTC.